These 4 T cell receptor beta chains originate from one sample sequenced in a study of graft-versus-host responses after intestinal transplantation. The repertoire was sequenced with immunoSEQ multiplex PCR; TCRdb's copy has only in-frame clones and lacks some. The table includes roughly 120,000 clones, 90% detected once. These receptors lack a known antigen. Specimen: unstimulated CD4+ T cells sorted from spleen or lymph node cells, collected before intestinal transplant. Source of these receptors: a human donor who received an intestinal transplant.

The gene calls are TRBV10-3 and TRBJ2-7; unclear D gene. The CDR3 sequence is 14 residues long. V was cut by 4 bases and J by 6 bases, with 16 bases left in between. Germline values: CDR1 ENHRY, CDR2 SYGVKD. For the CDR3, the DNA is TGTGCCATCAGTGGCCGCGGTTCCGTCCCCGAGCAGTACTTC. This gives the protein CAISGRGSVPEQYF.

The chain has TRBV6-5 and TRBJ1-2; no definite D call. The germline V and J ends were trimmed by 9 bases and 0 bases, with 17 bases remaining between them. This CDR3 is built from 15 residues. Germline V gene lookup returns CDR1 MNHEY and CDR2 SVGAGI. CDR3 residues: CASSRFSISNYGYTF. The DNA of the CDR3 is TGTGCCAGTAGCCGCTTTTCGATTTCTAACTATGGCTACACCTTC.

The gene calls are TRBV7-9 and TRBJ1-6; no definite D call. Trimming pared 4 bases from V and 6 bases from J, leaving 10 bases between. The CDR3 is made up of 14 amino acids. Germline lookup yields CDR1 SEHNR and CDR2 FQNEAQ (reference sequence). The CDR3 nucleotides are TGTGCCAGCAGCTCCCTTATATCTAATTCACCCCTCCACTTT. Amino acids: CASSSLISNSPLHF.

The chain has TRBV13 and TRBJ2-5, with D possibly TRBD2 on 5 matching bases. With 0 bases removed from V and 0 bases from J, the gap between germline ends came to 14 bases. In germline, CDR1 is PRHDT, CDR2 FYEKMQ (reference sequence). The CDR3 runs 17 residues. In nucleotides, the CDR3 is TGTGCCAGCAGCTTAGGCTCGAGGCGACTAAACCAAGAGACCCAGTACTTC. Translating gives CASSLGSRRLNQETQYF.